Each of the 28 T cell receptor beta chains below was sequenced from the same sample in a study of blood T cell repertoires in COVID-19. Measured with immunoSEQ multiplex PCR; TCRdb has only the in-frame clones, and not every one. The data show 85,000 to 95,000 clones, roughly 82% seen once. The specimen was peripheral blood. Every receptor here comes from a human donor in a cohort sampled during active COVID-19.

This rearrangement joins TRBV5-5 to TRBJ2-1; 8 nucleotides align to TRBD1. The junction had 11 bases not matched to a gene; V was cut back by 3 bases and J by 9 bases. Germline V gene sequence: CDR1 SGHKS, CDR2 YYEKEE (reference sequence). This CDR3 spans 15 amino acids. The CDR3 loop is CASSSNQGAVGEQFF. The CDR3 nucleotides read TGTGCCAGCAGCTCCAACCAGGGGGCCGTCGGTGAGCAGTTCTTC.

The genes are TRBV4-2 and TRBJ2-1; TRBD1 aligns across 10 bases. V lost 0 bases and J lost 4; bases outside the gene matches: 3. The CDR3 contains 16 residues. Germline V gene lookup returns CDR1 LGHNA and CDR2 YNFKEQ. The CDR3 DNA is TGTGCCAGCAGCCAAGATTGGGACAGGGGATACAATGAGCAGTTCTTC. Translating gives CASSQDWDRGYNEQFF.

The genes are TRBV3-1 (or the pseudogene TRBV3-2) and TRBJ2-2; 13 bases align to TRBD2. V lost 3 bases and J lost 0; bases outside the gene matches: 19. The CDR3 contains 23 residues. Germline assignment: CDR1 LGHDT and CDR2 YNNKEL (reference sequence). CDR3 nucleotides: TGTGCCAGCAGCCAGATGGAAGGGACTAGCGGGAACCCATCGAAAGCGAACACCGGGGAGCTGTTTTTT. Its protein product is CASSQMEGTSGNPSKANTGELFF.

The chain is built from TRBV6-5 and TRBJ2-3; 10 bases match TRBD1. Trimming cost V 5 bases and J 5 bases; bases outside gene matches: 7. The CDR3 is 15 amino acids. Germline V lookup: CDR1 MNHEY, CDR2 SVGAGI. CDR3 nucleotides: TGTGCCAGCAGTACCCGGGACAGGGGTAAAGATACGCAGTATTTT. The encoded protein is CASSTRDRGKDTQYF.

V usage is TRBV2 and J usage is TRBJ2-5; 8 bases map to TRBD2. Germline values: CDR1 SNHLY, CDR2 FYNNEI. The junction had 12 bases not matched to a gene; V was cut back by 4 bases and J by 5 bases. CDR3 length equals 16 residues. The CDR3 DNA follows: TGTGCCAGCAGTGCTCGGGACGGGAGGGCTTTGGAGACCCAGTACTTC. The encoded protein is CASSARDGRALETQYF.

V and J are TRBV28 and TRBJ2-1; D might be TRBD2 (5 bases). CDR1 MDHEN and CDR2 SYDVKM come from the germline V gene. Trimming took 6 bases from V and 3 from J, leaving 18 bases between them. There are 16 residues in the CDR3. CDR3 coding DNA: TGTGCCAGCAGCCAGGAGAGGGTGACTTTCTACAATGAGCAGTTCTTC. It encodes CASSQERVTFYNEQFF.

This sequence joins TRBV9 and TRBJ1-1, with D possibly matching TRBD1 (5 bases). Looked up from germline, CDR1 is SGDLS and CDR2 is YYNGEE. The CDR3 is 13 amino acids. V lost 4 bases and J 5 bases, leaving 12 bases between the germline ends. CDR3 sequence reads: CASSLPGETEAFF. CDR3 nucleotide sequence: TGTGCCAGCAGCCTACCGGGGGAGACTGAAGCTTTCTTT.

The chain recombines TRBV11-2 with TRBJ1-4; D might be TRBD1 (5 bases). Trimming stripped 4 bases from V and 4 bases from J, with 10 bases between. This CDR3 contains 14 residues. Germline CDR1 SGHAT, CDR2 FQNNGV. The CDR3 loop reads CASSWGLINEKLFF. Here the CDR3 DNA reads TGTGCCAGCAGCTGGGGACTGATTAATGAAAAACTGTTTTTT.

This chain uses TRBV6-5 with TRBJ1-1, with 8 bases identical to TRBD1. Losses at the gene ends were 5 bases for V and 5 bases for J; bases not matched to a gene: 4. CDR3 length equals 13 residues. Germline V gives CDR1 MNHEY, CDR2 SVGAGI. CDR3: CASSRTGGTEAFF. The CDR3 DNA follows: TGTGCCAGCAGTCGTACAGGGGGAACTGAAGCTTTCTTT.

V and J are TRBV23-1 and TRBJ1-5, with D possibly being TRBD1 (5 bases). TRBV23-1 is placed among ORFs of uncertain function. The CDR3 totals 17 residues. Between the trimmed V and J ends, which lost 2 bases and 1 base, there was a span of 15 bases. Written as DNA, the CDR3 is TGCGCCAGCAGTCAAACCCCGACAGAGACCAGCAATCAGCCCCAGCATTTT. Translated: CASSQTPTETSNQPQHF.

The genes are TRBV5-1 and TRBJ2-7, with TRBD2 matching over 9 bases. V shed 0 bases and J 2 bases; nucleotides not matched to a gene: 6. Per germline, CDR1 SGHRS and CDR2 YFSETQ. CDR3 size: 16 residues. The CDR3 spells CASSLVPSGAAYEQYF. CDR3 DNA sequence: TGCGCCAGCAGCTTGGTTCCTAGCGGGGCGGCCTACGAGCAGTACTTC.

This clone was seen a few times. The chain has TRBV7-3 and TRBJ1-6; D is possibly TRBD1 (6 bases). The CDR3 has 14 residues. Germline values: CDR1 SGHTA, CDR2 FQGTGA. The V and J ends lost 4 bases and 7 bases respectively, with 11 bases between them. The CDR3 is CASSSQGQNSPLHF. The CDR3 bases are TGTGCCAGCAGCTCCCAGGGGCAAAATTCACCCCTCCACTTT. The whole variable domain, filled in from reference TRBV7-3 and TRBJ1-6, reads GAGVSQTPSNKVTEKGKYVELRCDPISGHTALYWYRQSLGQGPEFLIYFQGTGAADDSGLPNDRFFAVRPEGSVSTLKIQRTERGDSAVYLCASSSQGQNSPLHFGNGTRLTVT.

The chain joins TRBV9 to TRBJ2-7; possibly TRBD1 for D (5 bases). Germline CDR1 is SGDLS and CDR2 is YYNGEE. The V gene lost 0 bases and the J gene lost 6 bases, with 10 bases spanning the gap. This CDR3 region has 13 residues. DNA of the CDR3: TGTGCCAGCAGCGTAGATCAGGGTGGCGAGCAGTACTTC. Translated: CASSVDQGGEQYF.

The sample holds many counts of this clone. The CDR3: CASSPSRDRGLSYNEQFF. The CDR3, as DNA: TGCGCCAGCAGCCCTTCCCGGGACAGGGGGCTCTCCTACAATGAGCAGTTCTTC. The V call is TRBV5-1, the J call TRBJ2-1, with 12 bases identical to TRBD1. CDR1 is SGHRS, CDR2 YFSETQ, per germline. The V and J ends lost 4 bases and 0 bases, in that order; junction bases with no gene match: 8. The CDR3 is made up of 18 amino acids.

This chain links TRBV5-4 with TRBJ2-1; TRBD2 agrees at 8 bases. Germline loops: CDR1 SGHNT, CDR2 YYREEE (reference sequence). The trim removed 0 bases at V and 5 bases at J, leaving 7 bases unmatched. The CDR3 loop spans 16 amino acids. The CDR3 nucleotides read TGTGCCAGCAGCTTGGAGAACGGGCGGGGGGACAATGAGCAGTTCTTC. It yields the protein CASSLENGRGDNEQFF. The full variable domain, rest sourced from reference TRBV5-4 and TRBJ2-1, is ETGVTQSPTHLIKTRGQQVTLRCSSQSGHNTVSWYQQALGQGPQFIFQYYREEENGRGNFPPRFSGLQFPNYSSELNVNALELDDSALYLCASSLENGRGDNEQFFGPGTRLTVL.

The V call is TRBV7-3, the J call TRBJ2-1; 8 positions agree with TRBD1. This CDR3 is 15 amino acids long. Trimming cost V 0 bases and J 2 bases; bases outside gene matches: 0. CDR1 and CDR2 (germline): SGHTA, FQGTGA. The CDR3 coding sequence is TGTGCCAGCAGCTTAACGACAGGGGCCTACAATGAGCAGTTCTTC. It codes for CASSLTTGAYNEQFF.

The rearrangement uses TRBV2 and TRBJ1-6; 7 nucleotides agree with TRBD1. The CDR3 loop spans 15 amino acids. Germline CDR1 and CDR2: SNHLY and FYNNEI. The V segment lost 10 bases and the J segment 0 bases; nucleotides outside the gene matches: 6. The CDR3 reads CATTQGSSYNSPLHF. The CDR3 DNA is TGTGCCACCACACAGGGGAGCTCCTATAATTCACCCCTCCACTTT.

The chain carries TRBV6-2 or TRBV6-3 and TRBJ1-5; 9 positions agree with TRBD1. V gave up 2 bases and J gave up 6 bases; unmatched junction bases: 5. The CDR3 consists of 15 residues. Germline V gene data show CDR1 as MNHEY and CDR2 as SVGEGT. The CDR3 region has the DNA TGTGCCAGCAGTTACACAGGGGGCGGTGGTCAGCCCCAGCATTTT. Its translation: CASSYTGGGGQPQHF.

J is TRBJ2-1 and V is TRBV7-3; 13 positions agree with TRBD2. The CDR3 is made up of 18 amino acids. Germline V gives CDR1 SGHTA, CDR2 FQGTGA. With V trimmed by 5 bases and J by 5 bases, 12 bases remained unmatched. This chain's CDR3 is CASSPAGTSGIGDNEQFF. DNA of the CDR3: TGTGCCAGCAGCCCGGCCGGGACTAGCGGGATCGGAGACAATGAGCAGTTCTTC.

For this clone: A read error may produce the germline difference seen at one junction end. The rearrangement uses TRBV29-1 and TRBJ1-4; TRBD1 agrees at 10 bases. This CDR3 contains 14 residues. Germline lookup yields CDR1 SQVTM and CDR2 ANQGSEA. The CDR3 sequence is CSVEGTGDDEKLFF. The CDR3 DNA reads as TGCAGCGTAGAAGGGACAGGGGACGACGAAAAACTGTTTTTT.

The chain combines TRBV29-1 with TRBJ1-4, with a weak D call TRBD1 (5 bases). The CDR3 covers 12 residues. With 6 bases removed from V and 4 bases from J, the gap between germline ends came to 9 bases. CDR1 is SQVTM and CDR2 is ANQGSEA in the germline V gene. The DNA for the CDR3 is TGCAGCGTGGGGCGGCTTAATGAAAAACTGTTTTTT. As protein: CSVGRLNEKLFF.

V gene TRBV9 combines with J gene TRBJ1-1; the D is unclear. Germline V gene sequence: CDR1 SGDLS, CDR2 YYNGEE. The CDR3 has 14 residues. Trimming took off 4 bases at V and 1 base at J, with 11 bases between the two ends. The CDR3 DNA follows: TGTGCCAGCAGCCCGCTTTCGGGGAACACTGAAGCTTTCTTT. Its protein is CASSPLSGNTEAFF.

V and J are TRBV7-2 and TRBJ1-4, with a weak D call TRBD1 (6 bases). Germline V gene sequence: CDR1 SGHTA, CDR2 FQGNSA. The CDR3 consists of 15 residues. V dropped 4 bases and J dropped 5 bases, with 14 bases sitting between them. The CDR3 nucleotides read TGTGCCAGCAGCTCGCCGGGGGGGCCCAATGAAAAACTGTTTTTT. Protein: CASSSPGGPNEKLFF.

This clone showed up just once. The CDR3 nucleotides read TGTGCCAGCAGCTTCCAGGGTTTAGAGACCCAGTACTTC. This codes for CASSFQGLETQYF. The rearrangement uses TRBV7-9 and TRBJ2-5; TRBD1 is a possible D gene (5 bases). V gave up 3 bases and J gave up 4 bases, with 9 bases separating them. This CDR3 spans 13 amino acids. Germline values: CDR1 SEHNR, CDR2 FQNEAQ (reference sequence).

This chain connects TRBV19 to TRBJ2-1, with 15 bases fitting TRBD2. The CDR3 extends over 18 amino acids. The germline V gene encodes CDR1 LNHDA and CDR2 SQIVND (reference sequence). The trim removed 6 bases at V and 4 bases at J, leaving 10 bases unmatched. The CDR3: CASRRTSGRAGDYNEQFF. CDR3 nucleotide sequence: TGTGCCAGTAGACGGACTAGCGGGAGGGCGGGGGATTACAATGAGCAGTTCTTC.

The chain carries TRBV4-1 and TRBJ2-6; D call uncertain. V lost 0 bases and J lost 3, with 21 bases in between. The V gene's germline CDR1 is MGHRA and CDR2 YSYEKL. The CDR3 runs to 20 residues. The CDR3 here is CASSQDLIAEFSYGANVLTF. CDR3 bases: TGCGCCAGCAGCCAAGACCTAATTGCGGAATTTTCTTATGGGGCCAACGTCCTGACTTTC.

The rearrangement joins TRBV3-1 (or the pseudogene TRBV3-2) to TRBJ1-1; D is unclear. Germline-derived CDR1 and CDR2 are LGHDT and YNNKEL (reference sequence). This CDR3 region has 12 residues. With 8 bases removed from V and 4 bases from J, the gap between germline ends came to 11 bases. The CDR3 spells CASLGGGTEAFF. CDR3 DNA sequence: TGTGCCAGCCTTGGTGGCGGCACTGAAGCTTTCTTT.

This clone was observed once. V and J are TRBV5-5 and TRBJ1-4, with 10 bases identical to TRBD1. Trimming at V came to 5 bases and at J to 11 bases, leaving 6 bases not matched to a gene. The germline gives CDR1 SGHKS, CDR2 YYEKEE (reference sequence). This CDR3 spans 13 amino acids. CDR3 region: CASRLDRGQKLFF. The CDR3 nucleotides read TGTGCCAGCAGACTCGACAGGGGGCAGAAACTGTTTTTT.